The 20 T cell receptor beta chains reported below all come from one sample, sequenced in a study of blood T cell repertoires in COVID-19. Here immunoSEQ multiplex PCR was the method, and the copy in TCRdb shows in-frame clones only, minus some. The sample yields fewer than 150,000 clones, approximately 85% seen once. What was sequenced was peripheral blood. Source of these receptors: a human donor in a cohort sampled during active COVID-19.

J is TRBJ2-3 and V is TRBV2; no reliable D call. V was clipped by 7 bases and J by 3 bases, with 5 bases between them. CDR3 size: 11 residues. Germline assignment: CDR1 SNHLY and CDR2 FYNNEI. The CDR3 here is CASMLTDTQYF. The CDR3 DNA is TGTGCCAGCATGCTAACAGATACGCAGTATTTT.

The J gene is TRBJ2-3, the V gene TRBV15, with unresolved D. Deletions cut 2 bases from V and 2 bases from J, with 14 bases between. CDR3 length equals 16 residues. Per the germline V gene, CDR1 is LNHNV and CDR2 is YYDKDF (reference sequence). The CDR3 sequence is CATSRPAVPPTDTQYF. The DNA for the CDR3 is TGTGCCACCAGCAGACCCGCAGTCCCCCCCACAGATACGCAGTATTTT.

This rearrangement joins TRBV15 to TRBJ2-5, with TRBD1 as a possible D gene (6 bases). CDR1 is LNHNV, CDR2 YYDKDF, per germline (reference sequence). V lost 8 bases, J lost 1 base, and 11 bases lay in between. The CDR3 length is 13 residues. The CDR3 is CATGRDTQETQYF. The CDR3 DNA reads TGTGCCACCGGACGGGACACCCAAGAGACCCAGTACTTC.

This chain connects TRBV5-7 to TRBJ2-1; D is undetermined. TRBV5-7 is an open reading frame, and its role is uncertain. V lost 2 bases and J lost 5, with 11 bases in between. This CDR3 is 14 amino acids long. The CDR3 bases are TGTGCCAGCAGCTTTATTCATAGCAACAATGAGCAGTTCTTC. This gives the protein CASSFIHSNNEQFF.

On this clone: Other DNA sequences within the sample encode an identical CDR3. This chain uses TRBV5-4 with TRBJ1-2; no clear D. Looked up from germline, CDR1 is SGHNT and CDR2 is YYREEE (reference sequence). The V end was cut by 1 base, the J end by 2 bases, with 6 bases between. This CDR3 spans 13 amino acids. CDR3 sequence (DNA): TGTGCCAGCAGCTTGAACAGCAACTATGGCTACACCTTC. Residues: CASSLNSNYGYTF.

This clone was seen a few times. The chain joins TRBV2 to TRBJ1-2; D is undetermined. The germline V gene encodes CDR1 SNHLY and CDR2 FYNNEI. V shed 1 base and J shed 2 bases, with 5 bases lying between them. The CDR3 contains 13 residues. CDR3 nucleotides: TGTGCCAGCAGTGAAGTGGGCAACTATGGCTACACCTTC. It specifies CASSEVGNYGYTF.

The rearrangement uses TRBV7-2 and TRBJ2-1; 12 bases match TRBD2. J was trimmed by 6 bases and V by 6 bases; bases with no gene match: 9. Germline V gene sequence: CDR1 SGHTA, CDR2 FQGNSA. The CDR3 extends over 16 amino acids. CDR3 DNA: TGTGCCAGCAGACGACAGACTAGCGGGGGACCCAATGAGCAGTTCTTC. Its protein is CASRRQTSGGPNEQFF.

The CDR3 coding sequence is TGTGCCAGCAGCTCCAGAGGTGGGTTCGGCTACACCTTC. It specifies CASSSRGGFGYTF. The J gene is TRBJ1-2, the V gene TRBV11-2; no clear D gene. This CDR3 region has 13 residues. Trimming pared 4 bases from V and 8 bases from J, leaving 14 bases between. The germline V gene encodes CDR1 SGHAT and CDR2 FQNNGV. Supplemented by reference TRBV11-2 and TRBJ1-2, the full variable domain reads EAGVAQSPRYKIIEKRQSVAFWCNPISGHATLYWYQQILGQGPKLLIQFQNNGVVDDSQLPKDRFSAERLKGVDSTLKIQPAKLEDSAVYLCASSSRGGFGYTFGSGTRLTVV.

The V call is TRBV21-1, the J call TRBJ2-7; the listed D gene, TRBD1, was not tested against the DNA. TRBV21-1 is recorded as a pseudogene. This CDR3 is built from 14 residues. CDR3 nucleotide sequence: TGTGCCAGCAGCAGACGAGACACCTCCTACGAGCAGTACGTC. This gives the protein CASSRRDTSYEQYV.

The chain couples TRBV6-5 to TRBJ1-2; D perhaps matches TRBD1 (6 bases). The germline V and J ends were trimmed by 7 bases and 7 bases, with 16 bases remaining between them. Germline CDR1 MNHEY, CDR2 SVGAGI. The CDR3 spans 13 residues. CDR3 in DNA: TGTGCCAGCACCCTGGACAGCCCCAGTGGCTACACCTTC. It codes for CASTLDSPSGYTF.

This chain connects TRBV19 to TRBJ2-1; D remains unclear. V lost 0 bases to trimming and J lost 6 bases, with 21 bases between them. Germline CDR1 LNHDA, CDR2 SQIVND (reference sequence). The CDR3 extends over 18 amino acids. The chain's CDR3 is CASSIDIFGLADSNEQFF. The CDR3 nucleotides are TGTGCCAGTAGTATAGATATTTTCGGGTTAGCCGATAGCAATGAGCAGTTCTTC.

This sequence joins TRBV5-1 and TRBJ2-3; D is undetermined. Germline V gene data show CDR1 as SGHRS and CDR2 as YFSETQ. V lost 1 base, J lost 2 bases, and 17 bases lay in between. The CDR3 extends over 17 amino acids. The CDR3 DNA follows: TGCGCCAGCAGCTTGAATGACATACGAACCTCCACAGATACGCAGTATTTT. As protein: CASSLNDIRTSTDTQYF.

The chain combines TRBV5-1 with TRBJ2-2; D is undetermined. V lost 0 bases, J lost 6 bases, and 12 bases lay in between. Germline V lookup: CDR1 SGHRS, CDR2 YFSETQ. The CDR3 contains 15 residues. The CDR3 here is CASSLALRVPGELFF. CDR3 sequence (DNA): TGCGCCAGCAGCTTGGCCCTTCGGGTACCCGGGGAGCTGTTTTTT.

The J gene is TRBJ2-3, the V gene TRBV18; 8 nucleotides align to TRBD1. This CDR3 contains 15 residues. Germline assignment: CDR1 KGHSH and CDR2 LQKENI. The junction had 6 bases not matched to a gene; V was cut back by 5 bases and J by 2 bases. CDR3 sequence: CASSSSRGHTDTQYF. The CDR3 DNA reads TGTGCCAGCTCATCTAGCAGGGGGCACACAGATACGCAGTATTTT.

CDR3 sequence: CASSLGLAGGNEQFF. The CDR3 DNA reads TGCGCCAGCAGCTTGGGACTAGCGGGTGGGAATGAGCAGTTCTTC. The rearrangement uses TRBV5-1 and TRBJ2-1, with 10 bases aligning to TRBD2. The J segment lost 7 bases and the V segment lost 0 bases, leaving 4 bases of the junction unmatched. The CDR3 runs 15 residues. CDR1 and CDR2 (germline): SGHRS, YFSETQ. Complete variable domain (other parts from reference TRBV5-1 and TRBJ2-1): KAGVTQTPRYLIKTRGQQVTLSCSPISGHRSVSWYQQTPGQGLQFLFEYFSETQRNKGNFPGRFSGRQFSNSRSEMNVSTLELGDSALYLCASSLGLAGGNEQFFGPGTRLTVL.

The V and J genes are TRBV5-1 and TRBJ2-3, with D possibly matching TRBD2 (5 bases). Germline V CDR1 and CDR2: SGHRS, YFSETQ. The V and J ends lost 1 base and 3 bases respectively, with 9 bases between them. The CDR3 extends over 14 amino acids. This CDR3 is CASSLLRGTDTQYF. In DNA form, the CDR3 reads TGCGCCAGCAGCTTGCTTCGGGGAACAGATACGCAGTATTTT.

This chain uses TRBV5-1 with TRBJ2-7; the match to TRBD1 covers 9 bases. Germline V CDR1 and CDR2: SGHRS, YFSETQ. Germline trimming cut 2 bases from V and 4 bases from J; bases unmatched to any gene: 7. The CDR3 has 15 amino acids. The CDR3 DNA reads as TGCGCCAGCAGCTTAGGGACAGGGTATTTTTACGAGCAGTACTTC. The encoded protein is CASSLGTGYFYEQYF.

Note on this clone: At one of its ends the junction is not consistent with the germline gene, which may arise from a read error. The chain uses TRBV11-2 and TRBJ2-5, with D possibly matching TRBD2 (6 bases). In germline, CDR1 is SGHAT, CDR2 FQNNGV. The CDR3 totals 13 residues. As DNA, the CDR3 is TGTGCCAGCAGCCCCCGGGACTTCTCCCCTCCGAACTTC. Its translation: CASSPRDFSPPNF.

The chain uses TRBV6-5 and TRBJ1-2; D gene unclear. The germline gives CDR1 MNHEY, CDR2 SVGAGI. The V end lost 7 bases, the J end lost 7 bases, and 10 bases lay between the germline ends. This CDR3 is built from 11 residues. CDR3: CASIEGFGYTF. The CDR3, as DNA: TGTGCCAGCATCGAGGGCTTTGGCTACACCTTC.

V and J are TRBV30 and TRBJ2-7, with 7 bases aligning to TRBD1. Germline trimming cut 3 bases from V and 7 bases from J; bases unmatched to any gene: 6. The CDR3 covers 12 residues. Germline lookup yields CDR1 GTSNPN and CDR2 SVGIG (reference sequence). The CDR3 is CAWSSDRDEQYF. CDR3 nucleotide sequence: TGTGCCTGGAGCTCTGACAGGGATGAGCAGTACTTC.